The TCR beta chain described here comes from a study of blood T cell repertoires in COVID-19. Whole-study context: Specimens from acute and convalescent COVID-19 originated in the United States, Italy and Spain. T cells, B-cell-depleted T cells, or PBMCs supplied cDNA or gDNA.

Under the authors' procedure: By means of reference gene primer amplification, nucleated cell counts were estimated. Sequencing used immunoSEQ multiplex PCR; TCRdb keeps in-frame clones, though not all of them. Clone size and the V and J calls come from that table; the DNA yielded D and trimming. The sample lists over 250,000 clones; 83% were seen once. In germline, CDR1 is KGHSH, CDR2 LQKENI. The CDR3 runs 14 residues. The V end was cut by 3 bases, the J end by 2 bases, with 10 bases between. The clonotype originates from a woman aged 50 to 65 who had recovered from COVID-19. V and J are TRBV18 and TRBJ2-5; D remains unclear. Material: peripheral blood. For the CDR3, the DNA is TGTGCCAGCTCACCCCCAACTCCTCAAGAGACCCAGTACTTC. Amino acids: CASSPPTPQETQYF. Looking up the rest from reference TRBV18 and TRBJ2-5 gives the full variable domain: NAGVMQNPRHLVRRRGQEARLRCSPMKGHSHVYWYRQLPEEGLKFMVYLQKENIIDESGMPKERFSAEFPKEGPSILRIQQVVRGDSAAYFCASSPPTPQETQYFGPGTRLLVL.